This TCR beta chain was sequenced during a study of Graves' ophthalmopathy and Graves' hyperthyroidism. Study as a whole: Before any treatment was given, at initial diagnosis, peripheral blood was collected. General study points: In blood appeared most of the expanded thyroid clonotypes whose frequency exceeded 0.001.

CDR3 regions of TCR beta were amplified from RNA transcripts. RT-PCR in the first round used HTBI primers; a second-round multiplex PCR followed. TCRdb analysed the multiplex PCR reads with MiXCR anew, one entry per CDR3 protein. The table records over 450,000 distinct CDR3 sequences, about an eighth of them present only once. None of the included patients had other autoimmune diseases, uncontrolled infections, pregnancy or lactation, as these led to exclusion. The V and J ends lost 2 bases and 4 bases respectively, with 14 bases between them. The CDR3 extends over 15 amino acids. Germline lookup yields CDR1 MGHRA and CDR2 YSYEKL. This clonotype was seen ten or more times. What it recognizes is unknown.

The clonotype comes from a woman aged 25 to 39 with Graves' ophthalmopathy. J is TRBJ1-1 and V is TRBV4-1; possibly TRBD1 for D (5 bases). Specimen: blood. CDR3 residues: CASSQRQGPPTEAFF. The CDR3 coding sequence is TGCGCCAGCAGCCAACGGCAGGGCCCCCCCACTGAAGCTTTCTTT.